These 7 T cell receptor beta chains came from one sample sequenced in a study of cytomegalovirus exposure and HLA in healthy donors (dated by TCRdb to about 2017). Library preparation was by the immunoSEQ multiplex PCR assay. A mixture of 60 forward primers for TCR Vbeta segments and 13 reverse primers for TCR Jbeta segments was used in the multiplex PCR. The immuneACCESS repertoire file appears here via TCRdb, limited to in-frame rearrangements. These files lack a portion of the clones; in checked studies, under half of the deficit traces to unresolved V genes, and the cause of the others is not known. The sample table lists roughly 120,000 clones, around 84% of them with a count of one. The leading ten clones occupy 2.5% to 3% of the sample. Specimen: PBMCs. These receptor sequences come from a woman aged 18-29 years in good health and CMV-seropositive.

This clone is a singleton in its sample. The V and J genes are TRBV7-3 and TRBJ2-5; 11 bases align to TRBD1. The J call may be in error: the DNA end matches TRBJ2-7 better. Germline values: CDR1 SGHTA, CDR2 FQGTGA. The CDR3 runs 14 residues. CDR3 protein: CASSPGQGAYEQYF. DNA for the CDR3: TGTGCCAGCAGCCCGGGACAGGGGGCCTACGAGCAGTACTTC.

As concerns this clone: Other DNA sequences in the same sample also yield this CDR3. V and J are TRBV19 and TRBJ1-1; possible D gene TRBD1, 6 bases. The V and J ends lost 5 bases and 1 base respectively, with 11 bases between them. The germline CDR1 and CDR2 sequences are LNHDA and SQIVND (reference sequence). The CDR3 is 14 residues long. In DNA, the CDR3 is TGTGCCAGTAGTTGGGGGCAGGGGAACACTGAAGCTTTCTTT. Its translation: CASSWGQGNTEAFF.

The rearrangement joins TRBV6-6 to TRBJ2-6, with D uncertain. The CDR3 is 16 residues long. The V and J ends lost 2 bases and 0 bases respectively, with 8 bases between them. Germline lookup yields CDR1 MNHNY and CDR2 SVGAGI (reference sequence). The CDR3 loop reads CASSYDWSSGANVLTF. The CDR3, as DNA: TGTGCCAGCAGTTACGACTGGAGCTCTGGGGCCAACGTCCTGACTTTC.

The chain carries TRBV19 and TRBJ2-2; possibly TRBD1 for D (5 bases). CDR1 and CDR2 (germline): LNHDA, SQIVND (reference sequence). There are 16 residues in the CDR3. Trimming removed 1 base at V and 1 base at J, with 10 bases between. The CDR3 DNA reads TGTGCCAGTAGTATAGGACTTGGACAGAACACCGGGGAGCTGTTTTTT. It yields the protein CASSIGLGQNTGELFF.

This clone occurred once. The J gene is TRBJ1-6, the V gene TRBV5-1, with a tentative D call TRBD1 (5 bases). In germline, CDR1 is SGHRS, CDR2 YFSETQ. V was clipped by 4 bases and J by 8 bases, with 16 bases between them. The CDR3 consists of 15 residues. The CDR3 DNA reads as TGCGCCAGCAGCCTTAGCGCGGGGGAGGATTCACCCCTCCACTTT. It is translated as CASSLSAGEDSPLHF.

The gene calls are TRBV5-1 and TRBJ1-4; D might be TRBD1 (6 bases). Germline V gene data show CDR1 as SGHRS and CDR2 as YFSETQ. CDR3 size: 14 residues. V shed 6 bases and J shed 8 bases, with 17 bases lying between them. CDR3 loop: CASMEGGWAEKLFF. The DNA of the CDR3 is TGCGCCAGCATGGAGGGGGGGTGGGCAGAAAAACTGTTTTTT.

CDR3 coding DNA: TGTGCCAGCAGCCTAGAGGGTGGGGGACTAAGAGCGGAGACCCAGTACTTC. Protein: CASSLEGGGLRAETQYF. J is TRBJ2-5 and V is TRBV4-2, with 7 positions matching TRBD2. Germline-derived CDR1 and CDR2 are LGHNA and YNFKEQ. V shed 4 bases, J shed 5 bases, and the junction held 16 bases outside the gene matches. This CDR3 has 17 amino acids.